Below, 24 T cell receptor beta chains from the same sample are listed, as sequenced in a study of CD8+ T cells in alopecia areata (dated by TCRdb to between 2018 and 2020). Receptors were amplified or captured by the immunoSEQ multiplex PCR assay. RNA was extracted from all samples and reverse transcribed into cDNA as template for TCR sequencing. The clones in this table, taken by TCRdb from immuneACCESS, are in-frame only. Not every clone is retained; where verified, under half of the shortfall comes from an unresolved V gene, and the cause of the rest is unknown. For this sample the table gives roughly 150,000 clones, of which approximately 60% were detected only once. Around 34% of the sample is taken by the ten largest. Sequenced input: CD8+ T cells sorted from blood. These receptors all come from a human donor in good health.

This clone came up a few times. The gene calls are TRBV29-1 and TRBJ2-1; D is uncertain. Trimming cost V 2 bases and J 3 bases, with 8 bases left between them. The CDR3 is 13 amino acids. Germline loops: CDR1 SQVTM, CDR2 ANQGSEA. The CDR3 DNA sequence: TGCAGCGTTGAATGGGGTAGCTACAATGAGCAGTTCTTC. This codes for CSVEWGSYNEQFF.

The V and J genes are TRBV4-1 and TRBJ2-7; a possible D gene is TRBD2 (5 bases). The CDR3 loop spans 15 amino acids. Germline V gene sequence: CDR1 MGHRA, CDR2 YSYEKL. The V end was cut by 4 bases, the J end by 7 bases, with 20 bases between. DNA for the CDR3: TGCGCCAGCAGCCCGGTGGGAGACTACCCGGGGGAGCAGTACTTC. It yields the protein CASSPVGDYPGEQYF.

This clone was found a few times. The rearrangement links TRBV6-5 to TRBJ2-2; 7 bases agree with TRBD2. CDR3 length equals 16 residues. The ends lost 2 bases at V and 6 bases at J; junction bases unmatched: 9. The V gene's germline CDR1 is MNHEY and CDR2 SVGAGI. CDR3 sequence (DNA): TGTGCCAGCAGTTACCGTGGTGGGAGGGCCCCCGGGGAGCTGTTTTTT. It yields the protein CASSYRGGRAPGELFF.

The chain combines TRBV6-5 with TRBJ1-2; D uncertain. Trimming shortened V by 4 bases and J by 5 bases, and 20 bases separated the two germline ends. There are 16 residues in the CDR3. Germline CDR1 MNHEY, CDR2 SVGAGI. CDR3 region: CASSSSSPAIGYGYTF. Written as DNA, the CDR3 is TGTGCCAGCAGTTCCTCGTCGCCAGCTATAGGGTATGGCTACACCTTC.

This clone showed up just a few times. This rearrangement joins TRBV7-9 to TRBJ2-2, with TRBD2 as a possible D gene (6 bases). The V and J ends lost 6 bases and 5 bases respectively, with 16 bases between them. Germline-derived CDR1 and CDR2 are SEHNR and FQNEAQ (reference sequence). The CDR3 covers 15 residues. The chain's CDR3 is CASRSGTHFTGELFF. DNA for the CDR3: TGTGCCAGCAGGTCCGGGACTCATTTTACCGGGGAGCTGTTTTTT.

This clone was seen more than once but under ten times. In DNA form, the CDR3 reads TGTGCCAGCGCCCTTGGAGCAGGGCACACTGAAGCTTTCTTT. Residues: CASALGAGHTEAFF. V is TRBV27 and J is TRBJ1-1; D may be TRBD1 (5 bases). V was pared by 8 bases and J by 3 bases, with 16 bases between. This CDR3 contains 14 residues. CDR1 is MNHEY, CDR2 SMNVEV, per germline (reference sequence).

The V and J genes are TRBV9 and TRBJ2-6; 10 positions match TRBD2. CDR1 is SGDLS and CDR2 is YYNGEE in the germline V gene. This CDR3 has 20 amino acids. The J segment lost 4 bases and the V segment lost 3 bases, leaving 16 bases of the junction unmatched. The DNA for the CDR3 is TGTGCCAGCAGCGGAACAACTAGCGGGAAGGCCTATGGAGGGGCCAACGTCCTGACTTTC. Encoded protein: CASSGTTSGKAYGGANVLTF. Using reference TRBV9 and TRBJ2-6 for the parts outside the CDR3, the full variable domain is DSGVTQTPKHLITATGQRVTLRCSPRSGDLSVYWYQQSLDQGLQFLIQYYNGEERAKGNILERFSAQQFPDLHSELNLSSLELGDSALYFCASSGTTSGKAYGGANVLTFGAGSRLTVL.

In its sample, this clone was seen a few times. The chain has TRBV29-1 and TRBJ1-1, with a tentative D call TRBD1 (6 bases). V lost 7 bases and J lost 5, with 17 bases in between. CDR3 length: 13 residues. Germline V gene data show CDR1 as SQVTM and CDR2 as ANQGSEA. Here the CDR3 reads CSASDRIWTEAFF. The CDR3 nucleotides are TGCAGCGCCAGTGACAGGATTTGGACTGAAGCTTTCTTT.

The chain joins TRBV7-2 to TRBJ2-1, with 9 bases identical to TRBD2. Unmatched junction bases numbered 8, after V lost 6 bases and J lost 8 bases. The CDR3 has 14 amino acids. Germline V gives CDR1 SGHTA, CDR2 FQGNSA. This chain's CDR3 is CASRPTAGGDEQFF. The CDR3 DNA sequence: TGTGCCAGCAGACCGACAGCGGGAGGAGATGAGCAGTTCTTC.

J is TRBJ2-7 and V is TRBV13, with D perhaps matching TRBD1 (5 bases). The germline V gene has CDR1 PRHDT and CDR2 FYEKMQ (reference sequence). Trimming left V 2 bases short and J 6 bases short, with 11 bases between. This CDR3 has 13 residues. CDR3 nucleotides: TGTGCCAGCAGCTTAACAGGAGTGGGCGAGCAGTACTTC. Amino acids: CASSLTGVGEQYF.

The chain carries TRBV2 and TRBJ2-7; TRBD1 is a possible D gene (6 bases). There are 13 residues in the CDR3. Germline V gene data show CDR1 as SNHLY and CDR2 as FYNNEI. V was cut by 3 bases and J by 7 bases, with 13 bases left in between. In DNA form, the CDR3 reads TGTGCCAGCAGTGACAGGGGTTCGGGAGAGCAGTACTTC. Encoded protein: CASSDRGSGEQYF.

The chain employs TRBV7-2 and TRBJ1-5; D perhaps matches TRBD1 (5 bases). This CDR3 region has 14 residues. From germline, CDR1 is SGHTA and CDR2 FQGNSA. V was pared by 5 bases and J by 7 bases, with 15 bases between. The CDR3 nucleotides read TGTGCCAGCAGCACCAGACAGATAAAACAGCCCCAGCATTTT. It specifies CASSTRQIKQPQHF.

The V gene is TRBV9, the J gene TRBJ1-4; D uncertain. The CDR3 extends over 14 amino acids. The germline V gene encodes CDR1 SGDLS and CDR2 YYNGEE. Deletions cut 4 bases from V and 8 bases from J, with 15 bases between. The CDR3: CASSPPWGEEKLFF. The CDR3 DNA reads TGTGCCAGCAGCCCTCCGTGGGGTGAAGAAAAACTGTTTTTT.

This clone was seen only once. This sequence joins TRBV30 and TRBJ1-2, with 8 bases matching TRBD1. CDR1 and CDR2 (germline): GTSNPN, SVGIG (reference sequence). The V gene end was trimmed by 0 bases and the J gene end by 6 bases; junction bases not matched to a gene: 12. CDR3 length: 16 residues. The CDR3 here is CAWSVADRGRLDGYTF. The CDR3 DNA reads TGTGCCTGGAGTGTGGCAGACAGGGGACGCCTCGATGGCTACACCTTC.

V is TRBV29-1 and J is TRBJ2-5; D assignment may be TRBD1 or TRBD2 (7 bases each). The CDR3 covers 15 residues. Germline V gene lookup returns CDR1 SQVTM and CDR2 ANQGSEA. Trimming removed 4 bases at V and 2 bases at J, with 17 bases between. Here the CDR3 reads CSVGPTGRDQETQYF. For the CDR3, the DNA is TGCAGCGTTGGCCCGACAGGGAGGGATCAAGAGACCCAGTACTTC.

This clone was detected only a few times. This chain connects TRBV5-1 to TRBJ2-7; unclear D gene. The CDR3 consists of 13 residues. The germline gives CDR1 SGHRS, CDR2 YFSETQ. Deletions cut 4 bases from V and 3 bases from J, with 11 bases between. The CDR3 protein is CASSVTHGYEQYF. CDR3 bases: TGCGCCAGCAGCGTCACCCATGGCTACGAGCAGTACTTC.

V is TRBV2 and J is TRBJ2-3; 9 bases are shared with TRBD1. Trimming removed 4 bases from V and 3 bases from J; junction bases left unmatched: 2. CDR1 and CDR2 from the germline V gene are SNHLY and FYNNEI. This CDR3 has 14 residues. The CDR3 sequence is CASSGGTGTDTQYF. The CDR3 DNA follows: TGTGCCAGCAGTGGCGGGACAGGGACAGATACGCAGTATTTT. The complete variable domain, with remaining parts taken from reference TRBV2 and TRBJ2-3, reads EPEVTQTPSHQVTQMGQEVILRCVPISNHLYFYWYRQILGQKVEFLVSFYNNEISEKSEIFDDQFSVERPDGSNFTLKIRSTKLEDSAMYFCASSGGTGTDTQYFGPGTRLTVL.

The V gene is TRBV7-9, the J gene TRBJ2-1, with D perhaps being TRBD1 or TRBD2 (5 bases each). The CDR3 consists of 16 residues. Germline-derived CDR1 and CDR2 are SEHNR and FQNEAQ (reference sequence). Trimming took 6 bases from V and 0 from J, leaving 15 bases between them. Here the CDR3 DNA reads TGTGCCAGCAGTGGGGGACCGGAGAGCTCCTACAATGAGCAGTTCTTC. This translates into CASSGGPESSYNEQFF.

This chain joins TRBV14 and TRBJ2-1, with TRBD1 matching 9 bases. V shed 4 bases and J 6 bases; nucleotides not matched to a gene: 4. This CDR3 contains 14 residues. Germline CDR1 SGHDN, CDR2 FVKESK. The DNA of the CDR3 is TGTGCCAGCAGCCGTGGGACAGGGATCAATGAGCAGTTCTTC. Its translation is CASSRGTGINEQFF.

The chain combines TRBV6-6 with TRBJ1-2; D call uncertain. In germline, CDR1 is MNHNY, CDR2 SVGAGI (reference sequence). V gave up 7 bases and J gave up 3 bases, with 9 bases separating them. The CDR3 sequence is 12 residues long. The CDR3 loop is CASTNRDYGYTF. The CDR3 coding sequence is TGTGCCAGCACAAACCGAGACTATGGCTACACCTTC.

The rearrangement joins TRBV7-2 to TRBJ2-1; D may be TRBD1 (6 bases). V was trimmed by 4 bases and J by 4 bases, leaving 17 bases between them. Germline CDR1 SGHTA, CDR2 FQGNSA. The CDR3 covers 16 residues. The CDR3 loop reads CASSSGLQGSYNEQFF. The DNA of the CDR3 is TGTGCCAGCAGCTCGGGTCTTCAGGGGTCTTACAATGAGCAGTTCTTC.

The rearrangement joins TRBV7-6 to TRBJ2-7; 10 bases are shared with TRBD1. CDR1 is SGHVS and CDR2 is FNYEAQ in the germline V gene. The CDR3 runs 16 residues. V gave up 2 bases and J gave up 5 bases; unmatched junction bases: 9. In nucleotides, the CDR3 is TGTGCCAGCAGCTTACGAATCCGGGACAGGGGCGACGAGCAGTACTTC. Protein: CASSLRIRDRGDEQYF.

V gene TRBV19 combines with J gene TRBJ1-4, with 9 bases matching TRBD1. V lost 6 bases and J lost 12; bases outside the gene matches: 11. CDR1 and CDR2 from the germline V gene are LNHDA and SQIVND (reference sequence). The CDR3 has 14 residues. DNA for the CDR3: TGTGCCAGTAGCGTTCCGGACAGGGGCGCAGAACTGTTTTTT. It specifies CASSVPDRGAELFF.

The rearrangement links TRBV7-6 to TRBJ2-7; 9 bases map to TRBD2. With 4 bases clipped from V and 5 bases from J, the junction kept 3 bases outside the gene matches. Germline CDR1 reads SGHVS; CDR2 reads FNYEAQ. This CDR3 region has 13 residues. The CDR3 is CASSWGLADEQYF. DNA for the CDR3: TGTGCCAGCAGCTGGGGACTAGCCGACGAGCAGTACTTC.